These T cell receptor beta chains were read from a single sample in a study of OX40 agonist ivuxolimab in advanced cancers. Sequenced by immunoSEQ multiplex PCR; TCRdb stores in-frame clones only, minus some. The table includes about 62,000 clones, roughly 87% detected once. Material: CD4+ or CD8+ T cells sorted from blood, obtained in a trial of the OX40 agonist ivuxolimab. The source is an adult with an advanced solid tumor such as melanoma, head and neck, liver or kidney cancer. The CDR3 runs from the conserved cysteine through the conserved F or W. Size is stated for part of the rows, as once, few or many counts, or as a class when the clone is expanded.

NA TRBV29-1 CSGRGVAAGNTEAFF
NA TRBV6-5 CASSYSSGRPYNEQFF
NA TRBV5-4 CASSTGTRATYGYTF
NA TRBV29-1 CSVTGQGNTEAFF
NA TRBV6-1 CASSEAGGVSAFF
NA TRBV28 CASSFRGGYGYTF
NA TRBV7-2 CASTPGWVDNEQFF
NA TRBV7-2 CASSLTDSRAEQYF
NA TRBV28 CASSFTDSQPQHF
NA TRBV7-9 CASSLYLTTGGYGNQPQHF
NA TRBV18 CASSPPFPSGTSYEQYF
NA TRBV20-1 CSGWNTDTQYF
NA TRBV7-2 CASSLGRAGPWEKLFF
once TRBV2 CASSLRVGTYEQYF
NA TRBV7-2 CASSPGQGAVYGYTF
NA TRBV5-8 CASSTFGQINSPLHF
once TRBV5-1 CASSLGGTGSSYEQYF
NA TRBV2 CASSLGENTEAFF
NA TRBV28 CASSFTGLQSNYGYTF
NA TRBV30 CACNGGGRSSTGELFF
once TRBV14 CASSHGPVSGNTIYF
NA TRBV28 CASSPYSYRRVDRAEAFF
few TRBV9 CASSVVADGSGGYTF
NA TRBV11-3 CASSPGLGASGGGTGELFF
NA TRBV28 CASRNGGGVSYEQYF
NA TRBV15 CATSTRARGDNYGYTF
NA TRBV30 CAWSVKSQGVSYGTDTQYF
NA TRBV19 CASSIPVWGSSYNEQFF
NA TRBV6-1 CASSRGLSNQPQHF
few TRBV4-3 CASSQGAAGAINEQFF
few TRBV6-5 CASSENRNQPQHF
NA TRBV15 CASTSGQGNSPLHF
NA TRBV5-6 CASSLAVGWAGSYEQYF
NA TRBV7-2 CASSPGHSNQPQHF
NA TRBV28 CASSVAGTADQPQHF
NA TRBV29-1 CSVEDPTRGANVLTF
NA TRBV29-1 CSVLSGRGVSANYGYTF